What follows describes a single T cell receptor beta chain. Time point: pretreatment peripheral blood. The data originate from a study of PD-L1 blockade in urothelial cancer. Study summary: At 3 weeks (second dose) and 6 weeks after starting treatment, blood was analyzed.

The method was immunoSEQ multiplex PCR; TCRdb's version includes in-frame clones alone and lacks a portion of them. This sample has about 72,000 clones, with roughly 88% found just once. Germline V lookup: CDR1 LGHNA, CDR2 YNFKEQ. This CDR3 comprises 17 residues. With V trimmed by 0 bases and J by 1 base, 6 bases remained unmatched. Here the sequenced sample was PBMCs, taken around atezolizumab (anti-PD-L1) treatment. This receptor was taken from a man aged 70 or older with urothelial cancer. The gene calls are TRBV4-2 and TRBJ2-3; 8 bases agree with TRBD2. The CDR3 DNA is TGTGCCAGCAGCCAAGATGATAGCGGGATGGGCACAGATACGCAGTATTTT. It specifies CASSQDDSGMGTDTQYF.